This T cell receptor beta chain was sequenced for a study of cytomegalovirus exposure and HLA in healthy donors. Findings and limits, study-wide: In a later analysis, a genetic analysis reported fewer productive-TCR N-insertions in an Asian-associated ancestry cluster than the cohort average. Available immune exposure information was restricted to CMV serostatus only.

The PCR had 60 Vbeta and 13 Jbeta primers. As originally analysed: A later analysis counted around 74 million unique TCR beta chains, about 11 million shared. The data were produced by immunoSEQ multiplex PCR, yet TCRdb's version contains in-frame clones alone and is incomplete. V and J calls and clone size are given by that table; D and trimming were obtained from the DNA. The top ten hold about 3.8% of the sample, which has hundreds of thousands of clones, about 72% seen once. Trimming cost V 4 bases and J 5 bases, with 15 bases left between them. The CDR3 loop spans 14 amino acids. CDR1 is SGHDT, CDR2 YYEEEE, per germline. Turning to this clone: The target antigen is unknown.

The sequence came from a male donor in good health and CMV-seronegative. Sequencing input: PBMCs. The genes are TRBV5-6 and TRBJ1-1; tentative D call: TRBD1 (6 bases). The CDR3 region has the DNA TGTGCCAGCAGCCCGACAGGACGCGGGACTGAAGCTTTCTTT. Protein: CASSPTGRGTEAFF.